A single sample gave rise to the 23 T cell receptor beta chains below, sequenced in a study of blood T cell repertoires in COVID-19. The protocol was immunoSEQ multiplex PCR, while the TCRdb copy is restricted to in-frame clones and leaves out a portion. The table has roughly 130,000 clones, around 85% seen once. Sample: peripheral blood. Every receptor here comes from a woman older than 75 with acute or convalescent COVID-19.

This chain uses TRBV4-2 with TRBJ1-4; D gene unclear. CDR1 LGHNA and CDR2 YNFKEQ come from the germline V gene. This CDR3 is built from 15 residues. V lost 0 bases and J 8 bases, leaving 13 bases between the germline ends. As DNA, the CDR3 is TGTGCCAGCAGCCAAGAGGGCAGCTACATAGAAAAACTGTTTTTT. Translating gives CASSQEGSYIEKLFF.

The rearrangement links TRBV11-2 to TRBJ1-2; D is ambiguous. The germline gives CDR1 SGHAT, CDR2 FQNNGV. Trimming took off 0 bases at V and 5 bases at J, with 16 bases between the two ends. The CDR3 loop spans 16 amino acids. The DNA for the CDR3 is TGTGCCAGCAGCTTAGATGTATCCGCAGGCCTTTATGGCTACACCTTC. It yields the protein CASSLDVSAGLYGYTF.

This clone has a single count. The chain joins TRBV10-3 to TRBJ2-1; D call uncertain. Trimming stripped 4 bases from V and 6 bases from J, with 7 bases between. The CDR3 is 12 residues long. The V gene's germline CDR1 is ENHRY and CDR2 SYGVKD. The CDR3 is CAISVYGNEQFF. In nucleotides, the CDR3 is TGTGCCATCAGTGTATACGGCAATGAGCAGTTCTTC.

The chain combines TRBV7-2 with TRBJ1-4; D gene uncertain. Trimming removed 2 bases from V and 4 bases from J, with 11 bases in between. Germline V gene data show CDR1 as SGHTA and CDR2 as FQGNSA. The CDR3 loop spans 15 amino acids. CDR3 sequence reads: CASSLRAWSNEKLFF. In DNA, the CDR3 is TGTGCCAGCAGCTTACGAGCCTGGAGTAATGAAAAACTGTTTTTT.

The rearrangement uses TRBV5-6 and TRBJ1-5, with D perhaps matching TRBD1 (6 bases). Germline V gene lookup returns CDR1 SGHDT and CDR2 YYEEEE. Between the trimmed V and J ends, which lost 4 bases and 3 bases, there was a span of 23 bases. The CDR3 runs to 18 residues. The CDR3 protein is CASSNRPQQGYTNQPQHF. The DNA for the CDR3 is TGTGCCAGCAGCAATCGCCCCCAACAGGGCTATACCAATCAGCCCCAGCATTTT.

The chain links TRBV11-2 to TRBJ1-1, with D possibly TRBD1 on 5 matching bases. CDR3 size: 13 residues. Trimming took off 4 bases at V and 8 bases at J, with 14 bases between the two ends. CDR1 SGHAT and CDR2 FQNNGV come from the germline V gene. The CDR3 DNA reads TGTGCCAGCAGCTCCCTATTCGGGGGGGAAGCTTTCTTT. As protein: CASSSLFGGEAFF.

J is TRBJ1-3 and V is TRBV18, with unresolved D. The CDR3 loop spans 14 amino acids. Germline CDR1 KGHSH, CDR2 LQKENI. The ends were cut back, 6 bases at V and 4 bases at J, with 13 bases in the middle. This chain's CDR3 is CASSTEERGNTIYF. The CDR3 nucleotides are TGTGCCAGCTCTACCGAGGAACGCGGAAACACCATATATTTT.

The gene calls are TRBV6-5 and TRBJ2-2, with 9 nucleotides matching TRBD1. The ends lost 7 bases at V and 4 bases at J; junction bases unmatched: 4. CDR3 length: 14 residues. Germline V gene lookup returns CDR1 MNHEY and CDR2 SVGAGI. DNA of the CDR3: TGTGCCAGCATGCGGACAGGGGCCACCGGGGAGCTGTTTTTT. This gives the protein CASMRTGATGELFF.

The CDR3 DNA is TGTGCCAGCAGCTTAGATCCAGTTGACAGGGGGCACAACGAGCAGTACTTC. It encodes CASSLDPVDRGHNEQYF. The gene calls are TRBV11-2 and TRBJ2-7, with TRBD1 identical over 10 bases. The CDR3 is made up of 17 amino acids. Per germline, CDR1 SGHAT and CDR2 FQNNGV. After removal of 0 bases from V and 5 bases from J, the junction contained 10 bases not matched to a gene.

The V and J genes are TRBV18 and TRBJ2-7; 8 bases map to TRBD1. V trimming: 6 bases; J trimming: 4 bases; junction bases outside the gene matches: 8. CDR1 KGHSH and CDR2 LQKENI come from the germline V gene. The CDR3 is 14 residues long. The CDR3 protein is CASSLDRGMYEQYF. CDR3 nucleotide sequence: TGTGCCAGCTCGCTCGACAGGGGTATGTACGAGCAGTACTTC.

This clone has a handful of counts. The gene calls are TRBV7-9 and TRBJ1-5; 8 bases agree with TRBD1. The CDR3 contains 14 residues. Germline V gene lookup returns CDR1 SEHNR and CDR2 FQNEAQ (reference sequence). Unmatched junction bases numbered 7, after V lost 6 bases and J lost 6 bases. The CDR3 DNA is TGTGCCAGCAGTCAAGCACAGGGGGGTCAGCCCCAGCATTTT. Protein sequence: CASSQAQGGQPQHF.

CDR3 amino acids: CASRSGTGNNQPQHF. CDR3 DNA sequence: TGTGCCAGTAGATCCGGGACAGGGAACAATCAGCCCCAGCATTTT. This chain uses TRBV19 with TRBJ1-5; 9 nucleotides match TRBD1. This CDR3 contains 15 residues. Germline V CDR1 and CDR2: LNHDA, SQIVND (reference sequence). J gave up 3 bases and V 6 bases, and 6 bases lay outside the gene matches. Based on the CDR3 plus reference TRBV19 and TRBJ1-5, the full variable domain is DGGITQSPKYLFRKEGQNVTLSCEQNLNHDAMYWYRQDPGQGLRLIYYSQIVNDFQKGDIAEGYSVSREKKESFPLTVTSAQKNPTAFYLCASRSGTGNNQPQHFGDGTRLSIL.

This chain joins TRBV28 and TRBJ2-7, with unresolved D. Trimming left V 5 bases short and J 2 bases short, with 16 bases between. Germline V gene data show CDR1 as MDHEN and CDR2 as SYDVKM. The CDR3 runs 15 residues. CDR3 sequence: CASSRDGSGAYEQYF. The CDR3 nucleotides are TGTGCCAGCAGTCGCGACGGGTCTGGCGCCTACGAGCAGTACTTC.

CDR3 in DNA: TGCGCCAGCAGCCCGAAGGGAGCTGGAAACACCATATATTTT. Translated: CASSPKGAGNTIYF. The chain has TRBV5-1 and TRBJ1-3; D not certain. The CDR3 has 14 residues. Germline values: CDR1 SGHRS, CDR2 YFSETQ. V gave up 4 bases and J gave up 2 bases, with 10 bases separating them.

The CDR3 sequence is CASSPRTGPYGYTF. CDR3 DNA: TGTGCCAGCAGCCCCCGGACAGGGCCCTATGGCTACACCTTC. The rearrangement uses TRBV7-2 and TRBJ1-2, with 8 positions matching TRBD1. Germline CDR1 is SGHTA and CDR2 is FQGNSA. V trimming: 5 bases; J trimming: 4 bases; junction bases outside the gene matches: 6. This CDR3 contains 14 residues.

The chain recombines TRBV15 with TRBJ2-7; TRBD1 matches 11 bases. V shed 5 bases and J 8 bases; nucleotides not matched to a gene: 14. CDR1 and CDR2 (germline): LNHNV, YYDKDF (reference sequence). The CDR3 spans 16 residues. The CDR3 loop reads CATSPSGGQGGQKQYF. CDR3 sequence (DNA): TGTGCCACCAGCCCGAGCGGGGGACAGGGGGGGCAGAAGCAGTACTTC.

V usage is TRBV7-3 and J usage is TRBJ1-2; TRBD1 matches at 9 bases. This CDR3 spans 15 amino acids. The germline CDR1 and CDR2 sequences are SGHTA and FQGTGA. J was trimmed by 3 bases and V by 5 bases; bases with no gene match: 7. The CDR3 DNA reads TGTGCCAGCAGCCCCGGGACAGGGAGTTACTATGGCTACACCTTC. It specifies CASSPGTGSYYGYTF.

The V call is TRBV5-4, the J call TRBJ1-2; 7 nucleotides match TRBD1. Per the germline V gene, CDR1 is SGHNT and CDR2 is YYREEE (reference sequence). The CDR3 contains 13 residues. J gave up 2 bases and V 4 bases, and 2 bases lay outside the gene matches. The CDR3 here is CASSPGQNYGYTF. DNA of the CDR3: TGTGCCAGCAGCCCGGGACAGAACTATGGCTACACCTTC.

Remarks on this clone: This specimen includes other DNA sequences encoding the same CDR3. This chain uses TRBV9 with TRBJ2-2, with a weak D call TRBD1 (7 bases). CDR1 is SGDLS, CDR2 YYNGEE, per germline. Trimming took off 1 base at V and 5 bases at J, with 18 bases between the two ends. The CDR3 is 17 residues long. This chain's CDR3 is CASSVRGRAGGTGELFF. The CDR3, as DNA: TGTGCCAGCAGCGTACGGGGCCGGGCAGGGGGGACCGGGGAGCTGTTTTTT.

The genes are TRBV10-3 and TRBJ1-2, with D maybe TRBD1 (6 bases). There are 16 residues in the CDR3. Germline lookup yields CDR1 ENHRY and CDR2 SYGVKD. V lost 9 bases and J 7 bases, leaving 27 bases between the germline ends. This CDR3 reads CAMAGGGLGARAGYTF. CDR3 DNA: TGTGCCATGGCGGGCGGAGGATTGGGGGCTCGGGCTGGCTACACCTTC.

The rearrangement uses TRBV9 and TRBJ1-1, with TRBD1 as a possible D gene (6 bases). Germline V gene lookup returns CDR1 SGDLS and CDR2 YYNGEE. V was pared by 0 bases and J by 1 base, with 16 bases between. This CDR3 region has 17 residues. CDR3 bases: TGTGCCAGCAGCGTAGGGCCCGCCCGGGGGGCGAACACTGAAGCTTTCTTT. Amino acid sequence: CASSVGPARGANTEAFF.

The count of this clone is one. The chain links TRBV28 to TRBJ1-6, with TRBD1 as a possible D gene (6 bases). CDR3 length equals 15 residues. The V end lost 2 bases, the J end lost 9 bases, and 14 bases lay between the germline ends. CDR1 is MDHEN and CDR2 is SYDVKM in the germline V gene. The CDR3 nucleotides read TGTGCCAGCAGTTTAGACGTAGGGGGTACTTCACCCCTCCACTTT. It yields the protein CASSLDVGGTSPLHF.

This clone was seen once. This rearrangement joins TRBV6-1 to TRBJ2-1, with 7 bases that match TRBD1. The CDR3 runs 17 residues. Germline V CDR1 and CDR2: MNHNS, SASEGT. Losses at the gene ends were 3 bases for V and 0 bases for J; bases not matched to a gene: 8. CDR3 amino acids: CASSDQPTGSSYNEQFF. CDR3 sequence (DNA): TGTGCCAGCAGTGATCAACCGACAGGGAGCTCCTACAATGAGCAGTTCTTC.